The rows below give T cell receptor beta chains drawn from one sample of a study of T cell repertoires and leukemia-associated antigens. These TCRs are of unknown antigen specificity. TCRdb recomputed calls from the 5' RACE reads with MiXCR, one row per CDR3 protein. The table has around 14,000 distinct CDR3 sequences, approximately 37% seen once. Sequencing was done on a sample of CD3+ T cells sorted from blood and cultured. These receptors all stem from a female donor in good health. Both conserved end residues are part of each CDR3. A D gene is named only where the DNA matches it firmly. Rows give clone size only sometimes, using once, few, many, or a class for an expanded clone.

cdr3_nt cdr3_aa d_call clone_size j_call v_call
TGTGCCAGCAGCTCTTTGACTAGCGGGATGGTTAATGAGCAGTTCTTC CASSSLTSGMVNEQFF TRBD2 once TRBJ2-1 TRBV5-6
TGTGCCAGCAGGCGGCGGCGAAATTCACCCCTCCACTTT CASRRRRNSPLHF . . TRBJ1-6 TRBV7-8
TGCAGTGCACCAAGCGGGAGTTGGAAGACCCAGTACTTC CSAPSGSWKTQYF TRBD2 few TRBJ2-5 TRBV20-1
TGTGCCAGCAGGGTGGGGGCAGTCTGGTTTGGGGAGCTGTTTTTT CASRVGAVWFGELFF . medium-sized TRBJ2-2 TRBV7-2
TGTGCCAGCAGTTTACCCCGGAGCACAGATACGCAGTATTTT CASSLPRSTDTQYF . medium-sized TRBJ2-3 TRBV12-3/TRBV12-4
TGTGCCAGCAGCCTCAAGGGACAGGGGTCCTACGAGCAGTACTTC CASSLKGQGSYEQYF TRBD1 medium-sized TRBJ2-7 TRBV5-5
TGTGCCAGCAGACCCCCCAGCGGGGTATCCTACGAGCAGTACTTC CASRPPSGVSYEQYF TRBD2 medium-sized TRBJ2-7 TRBV28
TGTGCCTGGAGTGTCCGGGAGACCCAGTACTTC CAWSVRETQYF . many TRBJ2-5 TRBV30
TGCAGCGTAGCCGGGACAAGGGGAAAGTTCTTC CSVAGTRGKFF . medium-sized TRBJ2-1 TRBV29-1
TGTGCCAGCAGCTCGGGGGACTATGGCCTCACCTTC CASSSGDYGLTF . . TRBJ1-2 TRBV7-9
TGTGCCAGCAAAGGAGATTACAATGAGCAGTTCTTC CASKGDYNEQFF . medium-sized TRBJ2-1 TRBV6-5
TGTGCCAGCAGCTTGGTGAAACCCCCTCCGACTTTCACAGATACGCAGTATTTT CASSLVKPPPTFTDTQYF . few TRBJ2-3 TRBV5-4
TGTGCCTGGAGGAGGGGTGGGAATAAAAACATTCAGTACTTC CAWRRGGNKNIQYF . many TRBJ2-4 TRBV30
TGCAGTGCCCGTAGCGGGAAGGGGCAAGAGACCCAGTACTTC CSARSGKGQETQYF TRBD2 few TRBJ2-5 TRBV20-1
TGTGCCAGCAGCCGGAGCGGAGTTCGCTACGAGCAGTACTTC CASSRSGVRYEQYF . medium-sized TRBJ2-7 TRBV12-3/TRBV12-4
TGCGCCAGCAGCGGGGGGACAGGGGCGTACACCGGGGAGCTGTTTTTT CASSGGTGAYTGELFF TRBD1 medium-sized TRBJ2-2 TRBV5-1
TGCGCCAGCAGCCAAGATCTTAGGGAGATGGGCACTGAAGCTTTCTTT CASSQDLREMGTEAFF . many TRBJ1-1 TRBV4-1
TGCAGTGCTAGACTAGCGAACAATGAACAGTTCTTC CSARLANNEQFF . . TRBJ2-1 TRBV20-1
TGTGCCAGCAGCCAAGGGACAGGGAAACCCGAAGCTTTCTTT CASSQGTGKPEAFF TRBD1 many TRBJ1-1 TRBV3-1
TGTGCCAGCTCACCTAGACAGGGCGACACTGAAGCTTTCTTT CASSPRQGDTEAFF TRBD1 medium-sized TRBJ1-1 TRBV18
TGCAGTGCTAGGTGGAGGGAGGACAATTCACCCCTCCACTTT CSARWREDNSPLHF . medium-sized TRBJ1-6 TRBV20-1
TGTGCCAGCAATGGGGGGGCGAACACCGGGGAGCTGTTTTTT CASNGGANTGELFF TRBD2 many TRBJ2-2 TRBV5-4
TGTGCCAGCAGTACCCCGACTAGCTCGAGGGGAACAGATACGCAGTATTTT CASSTPTSSRGTDTQYF TRBD2 medium-sized TRBJ2-3 TRBV12-3/TRBV12-4
TGCGCCAGCAGCCGTACCAGCGCAAAGGACGAGCAGTACTTC CASSRTSAKDEQYF . . TRBJ2-7 TRBV4-1
TGTGCCAGCAGCGGACAGGGGGACGAGGCCCAGCATTTT CASSGQGDEAQHF TRBD1 medium-sized TRBJ1-5 TRBV9
TGTGCCAGCAGCCTTGGACAGGGGGCTGATGAGCAGTTCTTC CASSLGQGADEQFF TRBD1 . TRBJ2-1 TRBV5-5
TGCAGCGTTCGACCAGCAGAGCAGTTCTTC CSVRPAEQFF . medium-sized TRBJ2-1 TRBV29-1
TGCAGTGCTTGGGGCGGGGGTAAAGAGACCCAGTACTTC CSAWGGGKETQYF TRBD2 . TRBJ2-5 TRBV20-1
TGTGCCAGCAGCCCAATATCCGGGACATATTCTGGGGCCAACGTCCTGACTTTC CASSPISGTYSGANVLTF . many TRBJ2-6 TRBV7-2
TGTGCCAGCAGCCAAGCCGGGTATAATGAAAAACTGTTTTTT CASSQAGYNEKLFF . many TRBJ1-4 TRBV3-1
TGTGCCAGCAGGGGACTAGCGGGACCATACAATGAGCAGTTCTTC CASRGLAGPYNEQFF TRBD2 . TRBJ2-1 TRBV12-3/TRBV12-4
TGCAGTGCTAGACAGGGGGTTTACGAGCAGTACTTC CSARQGVYEQYF TRBD1 once TRBJ2-7 TRBV20-1
TGCGGTGCCACTTCCGGGCTAGCGGGCCAGGAGACCCAGTACTTC CGATSGLAGQETQYF TRBD2 . TRBJ2-5 TRBV20-1
TGTGCCAGCTCACCACCTGGACAGCTACACTCTGGAAACACCATATATTTT CASSPPGQLHSGNTIYF . many TRBJ1-3 TRBV18
TGTGCTGGCAGCTTAGATCTTCCCGCCGGCAATGAGCAGTTCTTC CAGSLDLPAGNEQFF . . TRBJ2-1 TRBV7-8
TGTGCCAGCAGCGCTCCGGGAGAACGCAATGAGCAGTTCTTC CASSAPGERNEQFF . many TRBJ2-1 TRBV7-6
TGTGCCGCCAGTTTTGGAGTCGGAGGCCACACCTTC CAASFGVGGHTF . . TRBJ1-2 TRBV24-1
TGTGCCATCAGTGAGTCGACTCTGATCGCGCGACGGGGGAGTCCCTACGAGCAGTACTTC CAISESTLIARRGSPYEQYF . . TRBJ2-7 TRBV10-3
TGCAGTCGTGGTGGGGTAGCGGGAGCAAGAGAGACCCAGTACTTC CSRGGVAGARETQYF TRBD2 . TRBJ2-5 TRBV20-1
TGCAGCGTTCCACTAGCGGGGCACACAGATGCGCAGTATTTT CSVPLAGHTDAQYF TRBD2 . TRBJ2-3 TRBV29-1
TGCGCCAGCAGCTTGGTTGGGGGCAAGTACGAGCAGTACTTC CASSLVGGKYEQYF . many TRBJ2-7 TRBV5-1
TGTGCCAGCAGCTTACTGACTAGCGGGAGCCATGAGCAGTTCTTC CASSLLTSGSHEQFF TRBD2 once TRBJ2-1 TRBV7-2
TGTGCCAGCAGCTTCGGGCGCAGCTCCTACAATGAGCAGTTCTTC CASSFGRSSYNEQFF . medium-sized TRBJ2-1 TRBV7-9
TGTGCCAGCAGCTTAAGAGGGCGAGAGACCCAGTACTTC CASSLRGRETQYF . medium-sized TRBJ2-5 TRBV7-9
TGTGCCAGCAGCCGAGATAGGGACCTGCCCCCGGATACGCAGTATTTT CASSRDRDLPPDTQYF . medium-sized TRBJ2-3 TRBV12-3/TRBV12-4
TGTGCCAGCAGTTTGGGCCCAGGTCGCACAGATACGCAGTATTTT CASSLGPGRTDTQYF . medium-sized TRBJ2-3 TRBV12-3/TRBV12-4
TGCGCCAGCAGCCAAGATCCCCGCTACAATGAGCAGTTCTTC CASSQDPRYNEQFF . . TRBJ2-1 TRBV4-3
TGCAGTGCTAGGGCAGGGGGTCGTCGGGAGACCATATATTTT CSARAGGRRETIYF TRBD1 . TRBJ1-3 TRBV20-1
TGCAGTGCTAGAGATCGGGACAGTCCTTCCTATGGCTACACCTTC CSARDRDSPSYGYTF TRBD1 . TRBJ1-2 TRBV20-1
TGTGCCAGCAGCCAAGGACATGCCCAAGGGACCCAGTACTTC CASSQGHAQGTQYF . medium-sized TRBJ2-5 TRBV28
TGCAGTGCTAGAGCCCCGACCGAGCCCTACAATGAGCAGTTCTTC CSARAPTEPYNEQFF . . TRBJ2-1 TRBV20-1
TGTGCCAGCGGCCCCGCGGTTTATACGGATACGCAGTATTTT CASGPAVYTDTQYF . . TRBJ2-3 TRBV7-8
TGTGCCTGGAGTGGTCTAGCCTACGAGCAGTACTTC CAWSGLAYEQYF . many TRBJ2-7 TRBV30
TGTGCCAGCAGCCTTAAAACAGGGGCGCTCCCTGGGGTGGAGTATGGCTACACCTTC CASSLKTGALPGVEYGYTF TRBD1 . TRBJ1-2 TRBV7-9